The rows below give T cell receptor beta chains drawn from one sample of a study of identical twins. Each CDR3 protein gets one entry after TCRdb re-called the 5' RACE reads with MiXCR. In the table there are 1.5 million to 2 million distinct CDR3 sequences, about 30% of which are singletons. Sequencing was performed on cord blood. Receptors originate from a newborn girl in good health. Both conserved end residues are part of each CDR3. Each record gives: J gene, D gene, clone size, V gene, CDR3 DNA, CDR3 protein. D genes are given only for firm matches. Rows give clone size only sometimes, using once, few, many, or a class for an expanded clone.

TRBJ1-1	-	-	TRBV12-3/TRBV12-4	TGTGCCAGCAGTTCAAAAGTCTGGGACAATGAAGCTTTCTTT	CASSSKVWDNEAFF
TRBJ2-5	TRBD1	-	TRBV10-3	TGTGCCATCAGTGAGTCGCAAGGACAGGGCAATGAGCAGTACTTC	CAISESQGQGNEQYF
TRBJ2-1	-	many	TRBV4-2	TGTGCCAGCAGCCCCACTAGGAGCTCCTACAATGAGCAGTTCTTC	CASSPTRSSYNEQFF
TRBJ2-1	TRBD2	-	TRBV5-1	TGCGCCAGCAGTCCGACTAGCGGGCCCCTATCCTACAATGAGCAGTTCTTC	CASSPTSGPLSYNEQFF
TRBJ2-5	-	-	TRBV12-3/TRBV12-4	TGTGCCAGCACGCAGGGGCCGACGCCAGAGACCCAGTACTTC	CASTQGPTPETQYF
TRBJ2-1	-	few	TRBV2	TGTGCCAGCAGTGATAGGAGCTCCTACAATGAGCAGTTCTTC	CASSDRSSYNEQFF
TRBJ2-1	TRBD2	-	TRBV6-1	TGTGCCAGCACTAGAGCCGTTGGGGTACTAGCGAGGCACAATGAGCAGTCCTTC	CASTRAVGVLARHNEQSF
TRBJ1-5	-	few	TRBV4-1	TGCGCCAGCAGCCAAGATGGGCAGGGACCGTATAGCAATCAGCCCCAGCATTTT	CASSQDGQGPYSNQPQHF
TRBJ2-5	TRBD2	-	TRBV20-1	TGCAGTGCCGTGGGGCTAGCGGGATCCTACGGGCAGTACTTC	CSAVGLAGSYGQYF
TRBJ1-6	TRBD1	-	TRBV6-1	TGTGCCAGCAGTGAAGCCGGGACAGGGCATACCTCCCTCCACTTT	CASSEAGTGHTSLHF
TRBJ2-7	-	once	TRBV2	TGTGCCAGCAGTGGGACTCCGCCCTACGAGCAGTACTTC	CASSGTPPYEQYF
TRBJ2-7	-	-	TRBV20-1	TGCAGTGGAGCCCGGGCCTACGAGCAGTACTTC	CSGARAYEQYF
TRBJ2-3	-	once	TRBV6-1	TGTGCCAGCAGCGACCCTTTGAGAGGACTCACAGATACGCAGTATTTT	CASSDPLRGLTDTQYF
TRBJ1-2	-	few	TRBV7-9	TGTGCCAGCAGCCAGACACCGACTAACTATGGCTACACCTTC	CASSQTPTNYGYTF
TRBJ1-1	TRBD1	-	TRBV20-1	TGCAGTGCTAGAACAGGGGGAGTCACTGAAGCTTTCTTT	CSARTGGVTEAFF
TRBJ2-5	-	few	TRBV19	TGTGCCAGTAGTAGCGGCTCTCGAGAGACCCAGTACTTC	CASSSGSRETQYF
TRBJ1-1	TRBD1	-	TRBV6-6	TGTGCCAGCAGTTACGGGACAGGGCTGAACACTGAAGCTTTCTTT	CASSYGTGLNTEAFF
TRBJ2-7	-	few	TRBV27	TGTGCCAGCAGTTGGTCCGGGGACCCATCTCTCTGCGAGCAGTACTTC	CASSWSGDPSLCEQYF
TRBJ1-1	TRBD1	few	TRBV3-1	TGTGCCAGCAGCCCTCAGGGGGGGCCGAACACTGAAGCTTTCTTT	CASSPQGGPNTEAFF
TRBJ1-1	-	few	TRBV2	TGTGCCAGCAGTAAGGACGGGAACACTGAAGCTTTCTTT	CASSKDGNTEAFF
TRBJ1-4	-	few	TRBV18	TGTGCCAGCTCACCGGCCCCGAATGAAAAACTGTTTTTT	CASSPAPNEKLFF
TRBJ2-5	-	few	TRBV30	TGTGCCTGGAGTGTCCGCGGGAAGACCCAGTACTTC	CAWSVRGKTQYF
TRBJ2-2	TRBD2	-	TRBV4-1	TGCGCCAGCAGCCAAGATCCAAGCCTAGCGGGGAAACCCGGGGAGCTGTTTTTT	CASSQDPSLAGKPGELFF
TRBJ1-2	-	few	TRBV10-3	TGTGCCATCAGTGGGTCAGGGTCTAACTATGGCTACACCTTC	CAISGSGSNYGYTF
TRBJ2-1	TRBD2	few	TRBV19	TGTGCCAGTAGTATGGGCGGGAGCTCCTACAATGAGCAGTTCTTC	CASSMGGSSYNEQFF
TRBJ1-5	-	few	TRBV29-1	TGCAGCGTTGAAACCGAAGGGGCTAATCAGCCCCAGCATTTT	CSVETEGANQPQHF
TRBJ2-7	TRBD1	-	TRBV29-1	TGCAGCGCCGGTCGGACAGGGGACTACGAGCAGTACTTC	CSAGRTGDYEQYF
TRBJ2-7	TRBD2	-	TRBV27	TGTGCCAGCCGGGGGAGGGGCGTCACCTACGAGCAGTACTTC	CASRGRGVTYEQYF
TRBJ2-3	-	few	TRBV20-1	TGCAGTGTGACTAGACACACAGATACGCAGTATTTT	CSVTRHTDTQYF